The TCR beta chain under discussion was sequenced for a study of beta chain features in type 1 diabetes (dated by TCRdb to 2016 to 2019). Regarding the study in general: Mean age, gender distribution, total cell number and subset yield were not different between patients and healthy donors. A total of 107,917,701 sorted cells were examined across all samples, and the number of cells per subset was strongly correlated with RNA yield. In the study, recently diagnosed type 1 diabetes patients and matched healthy donors were compared on the TCRB repertoires of their sorted circulating CD4+ T cell subsets. Regulatory and stem cell-like memory subsets were obtained from only 8 patients and roughly 8 healthy donors, while naive and central memory subsets were obtained from all 30 or so donors.

All of the isolated RNA was reverse transcribed with the High Capacity cDNA Reverse Transcription Kit, so expressed TCRB transcripts were sequenced. Naive, central memory and regulatory T cell samples underwent deep immunoSEQ sequencing, averaging around 4 million total reads per sample. Sorted cells were lysed in RLT buffer and RNA was extracted with DNase-treated RNeasy Micro or Mini kits, depending on cell number. To prevent cross-contamination, every cell subset was processed on its own, while patient and healthy donor samples were processed together. Using the immunoSEQ multiplex PCR, TCRB sequences were amplified from cDNA into 87-bp fragments spanning the CDR3 region. Amplicons were sequenced on the Illumina HiSeq platform. The source study handled its data this way. Synthetic template baselines were used to correct PCR bias computationally, reads within Hamming distance 2 were collapsed together, and singletons that could not be merged were discarded. By aligning reads against IMGT, V, D and J genes, CDR3 length, and insertions or deletions at six rearrangement sites were assigned. Within each subset, clonotype counts were normalized to sorted cell number, and only after that were true diversity and Gini coefficients computed with the tcR R package. Repertoire sharing was quantified using the overlap coefficient calculated on TCRB nucleotide sequences. As a proxy for the pre-selection repertoire, out-of-frame TCRB sequences from naive cells were analyzed. In its TCRdb copy, this immuneACCESS table keeps in-frame sequences only and misses some clones. Where compared with another copy, unresolved V genes explain less than half of these, and the others have no known cause. The D gene and trimming were derived from the DNA, and the V and J assignments and clone size from that table. Here the sample has hundreds of thousands of clones; approximately 30% occur a single time. The ten most abundant clones make up 0.065% of the sample.

Notes on this clone: What this receptor recognizes is not known. Per-base qualities were not stored, and no clone one base away is much larger.

Study-level results and caveats: Because cDNA rather than genomic DNA was sequenced, highly expressing activated cells could have been over-represented, although no difference in activation and CD3 levels was found between groups. At VDJ recombination sites, type 1 diabetes patients had fewer insertions and more deleted nucleotides, which implies abnormalities in thymic rearrangement. Because small numbers of individuals were included in the HLA sub-analyses, any influence of HLA type on TCRB rearrangement was left unresolved. PCR may preferentially amplify shorter templates, but because patient and control samples were amplified and corrected together, any resulting skew would affect both groups equally. Naive, central memory and regulatory TCRB repertoires appeared more similar among patients than among healthy donors. A moderate but significant shortening of TCRB CDR3 length was observed in type 1 diabetes patients in all four CD4+ subsets.

CDR1 and CDR2, looked up from the germline V gene, are MGHDK and SYGVNS. Inclusive of the bounding cysteine and phenylalanine, the CDR3 is 15 residues long. The sequence is cut down to CDR3 DNA, 45 bases in frame from base 1. V is pared back by 2 bases and J by 6 bases, with 14 bases lying between the germline termini. Each donor gave one peripheral blood draw, roughly 0.12 L on average, collected into heparinised tubes. A BD FACSAria II and a panel including CD45RO, CCR7, CD25, CD127, CD95 and CD27 were used to sort naive, central memory, regulatory and stem cell-like memory CD4+ T cells. A purity above 98% was achieved for all sorted populations. PBMCs were separated immediately by Lymphoprep density gradient centrifugation and were stained directly, without being cultured. So that batch effects would be minimized, each experiment stained and sorted samples in pairs, pairing one healthy donor with one patient.

The sequence was collected from a man in his late teens or twenties in good health. Specimen: naive CD4+ T cells from blood. The cell subset or site label of this sample denotes: true naive CD4+ T cells. The sequence links TRBV25-1 to TRBJ2-1; the D gene is perhaps TRBD1 or TRBD2, as each covers 7 bases. CDR3 loop: CASSEPTGRVNEQFF. The DNA sequence reads TGTGCCAGCAGTGAACCGACAGGGAGGGTCAATGAGCAGTTCTTC.